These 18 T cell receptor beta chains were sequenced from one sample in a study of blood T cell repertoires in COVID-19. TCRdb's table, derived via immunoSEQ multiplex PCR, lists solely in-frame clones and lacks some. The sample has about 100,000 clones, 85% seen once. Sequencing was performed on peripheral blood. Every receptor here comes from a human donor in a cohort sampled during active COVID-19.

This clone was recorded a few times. The CDR3 nucleotides read TGTGCCAGCAGTGAACCAGCGTGGCCCCAGCATTTT. It specifies CASSEPAWPQHF. V usage is TRBV2 and J usage is TRBJ1-5; D not certain. The CDR3 sequence is 12 residues long. Germline CDR1 SNHLY, CDR2 FYNNEI. Trimming cost V 2 bases and J 9 bases, with 8 bases left between them.

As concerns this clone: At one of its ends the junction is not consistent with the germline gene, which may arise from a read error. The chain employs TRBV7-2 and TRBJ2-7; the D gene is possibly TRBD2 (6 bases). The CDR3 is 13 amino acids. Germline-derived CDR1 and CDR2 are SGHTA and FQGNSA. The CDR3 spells CASSLVPGGLAGF. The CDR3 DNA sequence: TGTGCCAGCAGCTTAGTGCCAGGAGGGCTGGCTGGCTTC.

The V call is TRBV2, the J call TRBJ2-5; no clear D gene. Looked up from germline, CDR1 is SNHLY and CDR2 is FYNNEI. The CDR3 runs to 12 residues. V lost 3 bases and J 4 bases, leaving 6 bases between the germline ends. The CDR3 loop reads CASSDGTETQYF. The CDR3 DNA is TGTGCCAGCAGTGACGGTACAGAGACCCAGTACTTC.

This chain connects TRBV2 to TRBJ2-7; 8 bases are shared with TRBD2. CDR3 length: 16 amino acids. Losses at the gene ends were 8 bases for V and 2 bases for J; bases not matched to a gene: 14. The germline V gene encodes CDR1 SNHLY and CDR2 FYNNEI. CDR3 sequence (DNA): TGTGCCAGCGCGGGAGTAGCGGGGACCACTACCTACGAGCAGTACTTC. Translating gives CASAGVAGTTTYEQYF.

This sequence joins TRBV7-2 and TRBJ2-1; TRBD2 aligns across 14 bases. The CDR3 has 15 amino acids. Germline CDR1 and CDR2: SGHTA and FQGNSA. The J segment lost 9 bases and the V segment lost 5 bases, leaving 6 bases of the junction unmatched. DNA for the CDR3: TGTGCCAGCAGCCGGGGACTAGCGGGAGCCACTGAGCAGTTCTTC. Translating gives CASSRGLAGATEQFF.

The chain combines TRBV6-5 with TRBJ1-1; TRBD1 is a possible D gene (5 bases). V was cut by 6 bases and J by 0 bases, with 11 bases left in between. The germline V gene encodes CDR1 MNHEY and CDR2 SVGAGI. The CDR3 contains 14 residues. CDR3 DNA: TGTGCCAGCAGAGATCGACAGCTGAACACTGAAGCTTTCTTT. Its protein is CASRDRQLNTEAFF.

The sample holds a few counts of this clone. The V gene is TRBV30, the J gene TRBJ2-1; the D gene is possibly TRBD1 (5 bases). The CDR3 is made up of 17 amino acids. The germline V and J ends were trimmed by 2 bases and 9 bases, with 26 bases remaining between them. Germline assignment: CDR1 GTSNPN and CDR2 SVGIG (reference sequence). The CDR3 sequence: CAWSKFAAGSYQGEQFF. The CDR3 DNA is TGTGCCTGGAGTAAATTCGCGGCCGGGTCTTACCAGGGTGAGCAGTTCTTC.

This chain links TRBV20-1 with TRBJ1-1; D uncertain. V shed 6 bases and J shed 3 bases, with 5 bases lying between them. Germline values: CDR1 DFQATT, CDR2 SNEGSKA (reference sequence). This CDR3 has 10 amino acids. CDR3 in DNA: TGCAGTGCCTCCCACACTGAAGCTTTCTTT. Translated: CSASHTEAFF.

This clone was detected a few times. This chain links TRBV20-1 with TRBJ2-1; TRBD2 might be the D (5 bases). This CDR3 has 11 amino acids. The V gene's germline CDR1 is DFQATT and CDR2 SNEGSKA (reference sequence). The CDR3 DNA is TGCACCTTGAGGGAGCTCAATGAGCAGTTCTTC. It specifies CTLRELNEQFF.

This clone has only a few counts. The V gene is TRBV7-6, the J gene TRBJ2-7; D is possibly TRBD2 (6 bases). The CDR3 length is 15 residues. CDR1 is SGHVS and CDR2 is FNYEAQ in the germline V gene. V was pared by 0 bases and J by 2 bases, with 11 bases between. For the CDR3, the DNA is TGTGCCAGCAGCTTAGCGGGACTGAGCGCCTACGAGCAGTACTTC. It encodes CASSLAGLSAYEQYF.

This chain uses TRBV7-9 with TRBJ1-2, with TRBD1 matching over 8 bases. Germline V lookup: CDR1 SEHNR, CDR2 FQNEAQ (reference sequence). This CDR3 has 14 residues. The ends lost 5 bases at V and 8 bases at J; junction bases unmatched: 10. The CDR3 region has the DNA TGTGCCAGCAGCGGGCAGGGGGCGCGGAAGGGCTACACCTTC. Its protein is CASSGQGARKGYTF.

The CDR3 here is CASSPSSGGSYEQYF. CDR3 coding DNA: TGTGCCAGCAGCCCTTCTAGCGGGGGGAGCTACGAGCAGTACTTC. V and J are TRBV3-1 (or the pseudogene TRBV3-2) and TRBJ2-7; 11 bases map to TRBD2. The V and J ends lost 4 bases and 3 bases, in that order; junction bases with no gene match: 5. This CDR3 is 15 amino acids long. Germline lookup yields CDR1 LGHDT and CDR2 YNNKEL (reference sequence).

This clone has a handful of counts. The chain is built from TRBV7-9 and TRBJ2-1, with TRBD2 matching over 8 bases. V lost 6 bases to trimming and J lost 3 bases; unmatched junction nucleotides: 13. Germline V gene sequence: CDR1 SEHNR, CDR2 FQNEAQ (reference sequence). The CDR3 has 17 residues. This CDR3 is CASRPPPRAGVYNEQFF. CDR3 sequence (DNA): TGTGCCAGCAGGCCACCCCCTAGAGCGGGAGTCTACAATGAGCAGTTCTTC.

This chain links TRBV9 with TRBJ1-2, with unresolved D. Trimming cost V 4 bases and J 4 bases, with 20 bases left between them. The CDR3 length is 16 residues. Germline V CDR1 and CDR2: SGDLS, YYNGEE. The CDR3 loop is CASSPLTSGRPYGYTF. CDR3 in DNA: TGTGCCAGCAGCCCCCTCACCTCAGGCCGCCCCTATGGCTACACCTTC.

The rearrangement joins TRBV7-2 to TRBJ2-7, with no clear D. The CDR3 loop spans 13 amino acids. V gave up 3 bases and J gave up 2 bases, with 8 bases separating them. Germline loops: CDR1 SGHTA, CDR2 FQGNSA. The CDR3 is CASSFPGTYEQYF. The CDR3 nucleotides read TGTGCCAGCAGCTTCCCAGGCACCTACGAGCAGTACTTC. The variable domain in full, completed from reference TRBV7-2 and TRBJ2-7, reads GAGVSQSPSNKVTEKGKDVELRCDPISGHTALYWYRQSLGQGLEFLIYFQGNSAPDKSGLPSDRFSAERTGGSVSTLTIQRTQQEDSAVYLCASSFPGTYEQYFGPGTRLTVT.

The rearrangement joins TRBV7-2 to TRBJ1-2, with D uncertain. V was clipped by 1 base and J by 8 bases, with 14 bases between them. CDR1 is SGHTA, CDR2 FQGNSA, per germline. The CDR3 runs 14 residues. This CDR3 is CASSLGFSVGGYTF. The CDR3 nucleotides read TGTGCCAGCAGCTTAGGATTCTCGGTCGGGGGCTACACCTTC.

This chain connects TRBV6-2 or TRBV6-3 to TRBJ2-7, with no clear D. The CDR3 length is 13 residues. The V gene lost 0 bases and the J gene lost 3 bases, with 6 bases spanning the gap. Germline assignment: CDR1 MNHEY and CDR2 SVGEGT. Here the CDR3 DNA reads TGTGCCAGCAGTTACTCCACGGGCTACGAGCAGTACTTC. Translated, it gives CASSYSTGYEQYF.

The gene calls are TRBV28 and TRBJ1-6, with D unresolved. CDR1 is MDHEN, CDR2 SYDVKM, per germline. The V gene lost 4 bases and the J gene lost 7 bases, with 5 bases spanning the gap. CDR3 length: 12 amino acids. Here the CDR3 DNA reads TGTGCCAGCAGTTCCGGGAATTCACCCCTCCACTTT. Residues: CASSSGNSPLHF. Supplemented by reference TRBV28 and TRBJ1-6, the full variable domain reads DVKVTQSSRYLVKRTGEKVFLECVQDMDHENMFWYRQDPGLGLRLIYFSYDVKMKEKGDIPEGYSVSREKKERFSLILESASTNQTSMYLCASSSGNSPLHFGNGTRLTVT.